The 18 T cell receptor beta chains presented below share a single source sample, sequenced in a study of OX40 agonist ivuxolimab in advanced cancers. Here immunoSEQ multiplex PCR was the method, and the copy in TCRdb shows in-frame clones only, minus some. Of roughly 90,000 clones in the sample, 75% to 90% were seen once. Source: CD4+ or CD8+ T cells sorted from blood, taken in a trial of the OX40 agonist ivuxolimab. The receptors shown here come from an adult with an advanced solid tumor such as melanoma, head and neck, liver or kidney cancer.

This chain uses TRBV19 with TRBJ1-5, with 8 bases that match TRBD1. Germline loops: CDR1 LNHDA, CDR2 SQIVND (reference sequence). The V segment lost 10 bases and the J segment 6 bases; nucleotides outside the gene matches: 5. CDR3 length: 12 amino acids. DNA for the CDR3: TGTGCCACAGCTGACAGGGGTCAGCCCCAGCATTTT. It yields the protein CATADRGQPQHF.

The V call is TRBV19, the J call TRBJ2-1; TRBD1 is a possible D gene (5 bases). CDR1 and CDR2 from the germline V gene are LNHDA and SQIVND (reference sequence). Trimming removed 7 bases at V and 0 bases at J, with 13 bases between. The CDR3 consists of 15 residues. CDR3 nucleotide sequence: TGTGCCAGTACCGTGACAGCAAACTCCTACAATGAGCAGTTCTTC. This codes for CASTVTANSYNEQFF. The full variable domain, rest sourced from reference TRBV19 and TRBJ2-1, is DGGITQSPKYLFRKEGQNVTLSCEQNLNHDAMYWYRQDPGQGLRLIYYSQIVNDFQKGDIAEGYSVSREKKESFPLTVTSAQKNPTAFYLCASTVTANSYNEQFFGPGTRLTVL.

The chain links TRBV14 to TRBJ2-5; D is perhaps TRBD1 (6 bases). The CDR3 covers 14 residues. Germline assignment: CDR1 SGHDN and CDR2 FVKESK. V lost 0 bases, J lost 11 bases, and 16 bases lay in between. The CDR3 DNA sequence: TGTGCCAGCAGCCAAGATATAGGACAGTCCAAGCAGTACTTC. Amino acid sequence: CASSQDIGQSKQYF.

The chain links TRBV27 to TRBJ1-5; 7 positions agree with TRBD1. Germline trimming cut 6 bases from V and 4 bases from J; bases unmatched to any gene: 12. Germline V gene data show CDR1 as MNHEY and CDR2 as SMNVEV (reference sequence). This CDR3 spans 16 amino acids. The DNA for the CDR3 is TGTGCCAGCAGCGATACGGACAGGACAACTAATCAGCCCCAGCATTTT. Translation: CASSDTDRTTNQPQHF.

This chain joins TRBV5-6 and TRBJ2-5; TRBD2 matches at 10 bases. CDR1 is SGHDT and CDR2 is YYEEEE in the germline V gene. V lost 2 bases, J lost 5 bases, and 3 bases stayed unmatched. The CDR3 contains 14 residues. CDR3 nucleotides: TGTGCCAGCAGCTTCGTAGCGGGGGGTGAGACCCAGTACTTC. Translated: CASSFVAGGETQYF.

V and J are TRBV7-2 and TRBJ2-5, with D hard to call. Germline loops: CDR1 SGHTA, CDR2 FQGNSA. The CDR3 extends over 14 amino acids. Deletions cut 2 bases from V and 2 bases from J, with 9 bases between. CDR3 in DNA: TGTGCCAGCAGCTTAATGGGGATTCAAGAGACCCAGTACTTC. The encoded protein is CASSLMGIQETQYF. Supplemented by reference TRBV7-2 and TRBJ2-5, the full variable domain reads GAGVSQSPSNKVTEKGKDVELRCDPISGHTALYWYRQSLGQGLEFLIYFQGNSAPDKSGLPSDRFSAERTGGSVSTLTIQRTQQEDSAVYLCASSLMGIQETQYFGPGTRLLVL.

V and J are TRBV25-1 and TRBJ2-1, with 13 nucleotides matching TRBD2. Unmatched junction bases numbered 4, after V lost 5 bases and J lost 6 bases. CDR3 length: 15 residues. The germline CDR1 and CDR2 sequences are MGHDK and SYGVNS. In nucleotides, the CDR3 is TGTGCCAGCAGTAAACTAGCGGGGGGGCCCAATGAGCAGTTCTTC. It is translated as CASSKLAGGPNEQFF.

CDR3 in amino acids: CASSLGRNNYGYTF. The CDR3 DNA reads TGTGCCAGCAGTTTAGGACGGAACAACTATGGCTACACCTTC. The rearrangement links TRBV2 to TRBJ1-2; D unclear. The germline V gene encodes CDR1 SNHLY and CDR2 FYNNEI. With 5 bases removed from V and 2 bases from J, the gap between germline ends came to 12 bases. The CDR3 spans 14 residues.

The count of this clone is one. V usage is TRBV5-4 and J usage is TRBJ2-5, with D unresolved. The CDR3 spans 13 residues. The V and J ends lost 4 bases and 3 bases respectively, with 10 bases between them. Germline V gene sequence: CDR1 SGHNT, CDR2 YYREEE (reference sequence). CDR3 DNA sequence: TGTGCCAGCAGCCTGCACCCGGAAGAGACCCAGTACTTC. It translates to CASSLHPEETQYF.

This clone was seen only once. The chain links TRBV6-4 to TRBJ2-3; TRBD2 agrees at 8 bases. The CDR3 extends over 14 amino acids. In germline, CDR1 is MRHNA, CDR2 SNTAGT. J lost 5 bases, V lost 6 bases, and 7 bases had no gene match. The CDR3 nucleotides read TGTGCCAGCAGAGCCGGGGGGGCCGAAGATACGCAGTATTTT. Translated, it gives CASRAGGAEDTQYF.

The chain links TRBV18 to TRBJ2-1; maybe TRBD1 (5 bases). V lost 2 bases, J lost 2 bases, and 19 bases lay in between. CDR3 length: 18 residues. Germline lookup yields CDR1 KGHSH and CDR2 LQKENI. The DNA for the CDR3 is TGTGCCAGCTCACCATCAGGTGTAGGGGCGAAGACCTACAATGAGCAGTTCTTC. This sequence encodes CASSPSGVGAKTYNEQFF.

The gene calls are TRBV11-2 and TRBJ1-2, with TRBD1 matching over 8 bases. Unmatched junction bases numbered 7, after V lost 0 bases and J lost 7 bases. CDR1 is SGHAT, CDR2 FQNNGV, per germline. The CDR3 runs 15 residues. The CDR3 DNA follows: TGTGCCAGCAGCTTAGATCGAGGGACAGGTTCTGGCTACACCTTC. Encoded protein: CASSLDRGTGSGYTF.

The V gene is TRBV5-1, the J gene TRBJ1-1, with D maybe TRBD1 (6 bases). The ends were cut back, 4 bases at V and 4 bases at J, with 20 bases in the middle. CDR1 and CDR2 (germline): SGHRS, YFSETQ. CDR3 size: 16 residues. The CDR3 loop reads CASSRTGKLGSTEAFF. In DNA, the CDR3 is TGCGCCAGCAGCAGAACAGGGAAACTGGGCAGCACTGAAGCTTTCTTT.

This chain joins TRBV29-1 and TRBJ1-4; D may be TRBD1 (6 bases). Germline V CDR1 and CDR2: SQVTM, ANQGSEA. V was cut by 7 bases and J by 8 bases, with 17 bases left in between. This CDR3 spans 13 amino acids. The CDR3 DNA sequence: TGCAGCGCCTCGCAGGGGAGAGGGGAAAAACTGTTTTTT. This gives the protein CSASQGRGEKLFF.

This chain joins TRBV9 and TRBJ1-6; D gene uncertain. CDR1 and CDR2 from the germline V gene are SGDLS and YYNGEE. The CDR3 extends over 16 amino acids. V was pared by 2 bases and J by 8 bases, with 17 bases between. The CDR3 coding sequence is TGTGCCAGCAGCGTCGCCGCCGGACCGCGGGATTCACCCCTCCACTTT. It specifies CASSVAAGPRDSPLHF.

V and J are TRBV6-6 and TRBJ2-2; unclear D gene. This CDR3 comprises 14 residues. V lost 3 bases and J 5 bases, leaving 10 bases between the germline ends. CDR1 is MNHNY and CDR2 is SVGAGI in the germline V gene (reference sequence). Written as DNA, the CDR3 is TGTGCCAGCAGTTATAAGGGTTTTACCGGGGAGCTGTTTTTT. Its translation: CASSYKGFTGELFF.

This clone was seen a single time. V usage is TRBV25-1 and J usage is TRBJ1-4, with a tentative D call TRBD1 (5 bases). V was trimmed by 3 bases and J by 5 bases, leaving 13 bases between them. Germline CDR1 and CDR2: MGHDK and SYGVNS. The CDR3 runs to 15 residues. CDR3 DNA: TGTGCCAGCAGTGATGCGAGGGGTGGAAATGAAAAACTGTTTTTT. It codes for CASSDARGGNEKLFF.

This clone came up a few times. The rearrangement uses TRBV13 and TRBJ1-3; perhaps TRBD1 as D (6 bases). Germline CDR1 and CDR2: PRHDT and FYEKMQ (reference sequence). The CDR3 is 17 amino acids. Trimming shortened V by 5 bases and J by 0 bases, and 17 bases separated the two germline ends. The CDR3 bases are TGTGCCAGCAGCCCCGGGGGGGACATAACCTCTGGAAACACCATATATTTT. Its protein product is CASSPGGDITSGNTIYF.